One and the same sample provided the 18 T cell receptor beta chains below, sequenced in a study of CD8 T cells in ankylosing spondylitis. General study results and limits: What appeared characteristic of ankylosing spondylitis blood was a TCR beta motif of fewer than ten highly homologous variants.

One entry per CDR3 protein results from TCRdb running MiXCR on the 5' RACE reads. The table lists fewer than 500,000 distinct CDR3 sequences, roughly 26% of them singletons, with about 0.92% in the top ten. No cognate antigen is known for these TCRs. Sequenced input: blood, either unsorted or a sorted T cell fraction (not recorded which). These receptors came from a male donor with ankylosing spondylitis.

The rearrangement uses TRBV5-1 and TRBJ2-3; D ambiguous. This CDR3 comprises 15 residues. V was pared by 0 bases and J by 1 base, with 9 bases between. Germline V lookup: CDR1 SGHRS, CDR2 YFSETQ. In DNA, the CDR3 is TGCGCCAGCAGCTTGGCCAGGTTGGGCACAGATACGCAGTATTTT. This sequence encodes CASSLARLGTDTQYF.

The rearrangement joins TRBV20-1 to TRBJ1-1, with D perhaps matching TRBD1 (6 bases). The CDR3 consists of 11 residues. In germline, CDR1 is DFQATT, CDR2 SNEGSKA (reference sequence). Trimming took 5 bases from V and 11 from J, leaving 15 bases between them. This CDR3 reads CSASPGGAAFF. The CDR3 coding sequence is TGCAGTGCTTCCCCGGGGGGGGCGGCTTTCTTT.

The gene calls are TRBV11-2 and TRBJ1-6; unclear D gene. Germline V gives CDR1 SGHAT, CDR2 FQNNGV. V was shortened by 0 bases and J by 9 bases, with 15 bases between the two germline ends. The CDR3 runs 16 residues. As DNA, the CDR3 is TGTGCCAGCAGCTTAGATATGGGAGCACGAGGTTCACCCCTCCACTTT. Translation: CASSLDMGARGSPLHF.

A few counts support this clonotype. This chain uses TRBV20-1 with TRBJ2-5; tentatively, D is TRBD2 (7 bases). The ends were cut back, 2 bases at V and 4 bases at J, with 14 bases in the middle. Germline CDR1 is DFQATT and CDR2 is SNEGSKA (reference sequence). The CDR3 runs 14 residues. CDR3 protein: CSARLAEGVETQYF. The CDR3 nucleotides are TGCAGTGCTAGACTAGCGGAGGGGGTAGAGACCCAGTACTTC.

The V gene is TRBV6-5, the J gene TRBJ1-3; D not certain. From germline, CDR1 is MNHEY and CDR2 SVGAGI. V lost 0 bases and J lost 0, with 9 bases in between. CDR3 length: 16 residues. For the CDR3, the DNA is TGTGCCAGCAGTTACTCGGTGCCAGGCTCTGGAAACACCATATATTTT. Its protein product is CASSYSVPGSGNTIYF.

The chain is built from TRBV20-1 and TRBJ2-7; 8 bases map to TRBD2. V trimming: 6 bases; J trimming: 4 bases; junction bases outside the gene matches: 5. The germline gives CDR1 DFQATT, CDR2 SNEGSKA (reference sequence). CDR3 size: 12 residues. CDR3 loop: CSAVAGPYEQYF. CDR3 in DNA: TGCAGTGCGGTAGCGGGGCCATACGAGCAGTACTTC.

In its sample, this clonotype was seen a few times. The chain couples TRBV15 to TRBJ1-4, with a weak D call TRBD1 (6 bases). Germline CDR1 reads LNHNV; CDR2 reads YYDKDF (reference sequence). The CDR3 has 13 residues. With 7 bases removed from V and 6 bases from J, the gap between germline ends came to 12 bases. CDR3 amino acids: CATNRDIDEKLFF. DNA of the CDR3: TGTGCCACCAACCGGGACATTGATGAAAAACTGTTTTTT.

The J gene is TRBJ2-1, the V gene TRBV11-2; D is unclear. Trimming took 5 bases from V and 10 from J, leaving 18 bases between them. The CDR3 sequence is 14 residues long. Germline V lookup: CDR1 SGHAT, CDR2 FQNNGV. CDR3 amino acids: CASSLVLASDEQFF. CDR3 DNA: TGTGCCAGCAGCCTGGTGTTGGCTAGTGACGAGCAGTTCTTC.

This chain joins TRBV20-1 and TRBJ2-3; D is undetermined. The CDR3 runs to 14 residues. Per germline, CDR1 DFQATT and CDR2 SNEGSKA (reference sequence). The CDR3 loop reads CSPYPLGSTDTQYF. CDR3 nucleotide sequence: TGCAGCCCATACCCGCTAGGGTCTACAGATACGCAGTATTTT.

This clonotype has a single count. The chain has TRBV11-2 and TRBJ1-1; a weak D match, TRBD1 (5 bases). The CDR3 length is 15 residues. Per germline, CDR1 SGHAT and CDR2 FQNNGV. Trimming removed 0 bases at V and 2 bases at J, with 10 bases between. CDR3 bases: TGTGCCAGCAGCTTAGATCGGGGGGTTAACACTGAAGCTTTCTTT. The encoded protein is CASSLDRGVNTEAFF.

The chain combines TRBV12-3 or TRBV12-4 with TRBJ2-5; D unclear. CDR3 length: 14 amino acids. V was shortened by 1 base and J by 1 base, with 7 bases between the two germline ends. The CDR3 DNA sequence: TGTGCCAGCAGTTTAGGCGTATTCCAAGAGACCCAGTACTTC. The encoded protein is CASSLGVFQETQYF.

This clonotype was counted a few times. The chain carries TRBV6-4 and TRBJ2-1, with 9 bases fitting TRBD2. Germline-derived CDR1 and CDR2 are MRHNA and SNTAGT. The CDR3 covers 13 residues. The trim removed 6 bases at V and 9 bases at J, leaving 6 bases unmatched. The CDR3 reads CASSLSGSAEQFF. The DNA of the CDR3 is TGTGCCAGCAGCCTTAGCGGGAGTGCTGAGCAGTTCTTC.

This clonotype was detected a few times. The CDR3 sequence is CASSPNQGTVNEKLFF. CDR3 DNA: TGTGCCAGCAGCCCGAACCAAGGGACAGTCAATGAAAAACTGTTTTTT. This chain links TRBV9 with TRBJ1-4, with 7 bases matching TRBD1. Germline CDR1 reads SGDLS; CDR2 reads YYNGEE. The length of the CDR3 is 16 residues. After removal of 4 bases from V and 5 bases from J, the junction contained 11 bases not matched to a gene.

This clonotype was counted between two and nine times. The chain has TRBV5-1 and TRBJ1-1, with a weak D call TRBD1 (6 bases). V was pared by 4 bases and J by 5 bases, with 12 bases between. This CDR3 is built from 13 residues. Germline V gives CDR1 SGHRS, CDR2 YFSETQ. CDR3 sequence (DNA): TGCGCCAGCAGCCTAGGGGGATTTACTGAAGCTTTCTTT. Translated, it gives CASSLGGFTEAFF. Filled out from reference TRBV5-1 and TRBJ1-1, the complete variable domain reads KAGVTQTPRYLIKTRGQQVTLSCSPISGHRSVSWYQQTPGQGLQFLFEYFSETQRNKGNFPGRFSGRQFSNSRSEMNVSTLELGDSALYLCASSLGGFTEAFFGQGTRLTVV.

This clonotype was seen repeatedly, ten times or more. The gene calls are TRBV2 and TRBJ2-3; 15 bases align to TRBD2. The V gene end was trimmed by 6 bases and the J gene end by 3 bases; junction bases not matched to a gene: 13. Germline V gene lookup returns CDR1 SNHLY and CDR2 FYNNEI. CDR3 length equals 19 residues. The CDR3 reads CASRDKAGLAGGQTDTQYF. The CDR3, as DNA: TGTGCCAGCAGAGACAAGGCTGGACTAGCGGGAGGGCAGACAGATACGCAGTATTTT.

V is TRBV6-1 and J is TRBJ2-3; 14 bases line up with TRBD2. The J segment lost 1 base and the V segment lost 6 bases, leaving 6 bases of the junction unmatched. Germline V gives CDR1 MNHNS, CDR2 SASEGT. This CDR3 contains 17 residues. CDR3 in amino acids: CASSSGTSGGGTDTQYF. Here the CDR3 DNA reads TGTGCCAGCAGCTCTGGGACTAGCGGGGGTGGCACAGATACGCAGTATTTT.

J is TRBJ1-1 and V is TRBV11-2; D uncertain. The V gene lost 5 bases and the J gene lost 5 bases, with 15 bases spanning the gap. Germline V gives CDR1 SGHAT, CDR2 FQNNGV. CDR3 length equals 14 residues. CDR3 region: CASSPNSRQTEAFF. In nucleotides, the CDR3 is TGTGCCAGCAGCCCTAACTCCAGGCAAACTGAAGCTTTCTTT.

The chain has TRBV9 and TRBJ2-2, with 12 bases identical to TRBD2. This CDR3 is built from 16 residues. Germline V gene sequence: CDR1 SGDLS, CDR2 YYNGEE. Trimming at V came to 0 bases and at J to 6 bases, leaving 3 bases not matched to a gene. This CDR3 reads CASSVGLAGVSGELFF. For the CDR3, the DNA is TGTGCCAGCAGCGTAGGACTAGCGGGAGTATCCGGGGAGCTGTTTTTT.